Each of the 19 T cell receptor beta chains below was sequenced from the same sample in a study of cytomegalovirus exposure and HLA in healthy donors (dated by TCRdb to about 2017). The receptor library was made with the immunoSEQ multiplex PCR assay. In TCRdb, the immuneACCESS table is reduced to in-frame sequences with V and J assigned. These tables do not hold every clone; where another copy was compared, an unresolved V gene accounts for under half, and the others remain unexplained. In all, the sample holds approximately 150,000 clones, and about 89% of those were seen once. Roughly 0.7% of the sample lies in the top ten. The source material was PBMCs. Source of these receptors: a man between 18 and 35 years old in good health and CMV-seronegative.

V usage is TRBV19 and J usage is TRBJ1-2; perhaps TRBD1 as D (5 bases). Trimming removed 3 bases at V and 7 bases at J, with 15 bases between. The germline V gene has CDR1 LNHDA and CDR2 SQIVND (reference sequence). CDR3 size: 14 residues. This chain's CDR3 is CASSITGGSFGYTF. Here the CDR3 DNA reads TGTGCCAGTAGTATTACGGGGGGTAGCTTTGGCTACACCTTC.

The DNA for the CDR3 is TGTGCCAGCCGAACTAGCGGGAGGAGCACAGATACGCAGTATTTT. Translation: CASRTSGRSTDTQYF. This chain connects TRBV27 to TRBJ2-3, with 12 bases aligning to TRBD2. The length of the CDR3 is 15 residues. Trimming at V came to 8 bases and at J to 0 bases, leaving 3 bases not matched to a gene. The germline V gene encodes CDR1 MNHEY and CDR2 SMNVEV (reference sequence).

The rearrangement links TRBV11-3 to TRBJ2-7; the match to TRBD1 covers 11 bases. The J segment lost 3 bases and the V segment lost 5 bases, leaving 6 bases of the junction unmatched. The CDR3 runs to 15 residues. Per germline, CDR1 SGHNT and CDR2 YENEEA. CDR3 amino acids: CASSPGQGADYEQYF. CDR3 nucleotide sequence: TGTGCCAGCAGCCCCGGACAGGGGGCCGACTACGAGCAGTACTTC.

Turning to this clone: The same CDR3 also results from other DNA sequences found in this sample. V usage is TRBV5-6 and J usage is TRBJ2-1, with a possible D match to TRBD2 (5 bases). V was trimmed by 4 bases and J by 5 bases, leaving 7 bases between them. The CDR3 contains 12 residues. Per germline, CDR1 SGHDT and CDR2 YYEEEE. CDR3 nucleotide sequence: TGTGCCAGCAGCCTGGGAGACAATGAGCAGTTCTTC. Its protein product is CASSLGDNEQFF.

The CDR3 sequence is CASIPTVSGTEAFF. In nucleotides, the CDR3 is TGTGCCAGCATCCCGACAGTCAGTGGCACTGAAGCTTTCTTT. The chain has TRBV2 and TRBJ1-1; maybe TRBD1 (5 bases). Germline V lookup: CDR1 SNHLY, CDR2 FYNNEI. Trimming removed 7 bases at V and 4 bases at J, with 16 bases between. The CDR3 length is 14 residues. The variable domain in full, with the rest retrieved from reference TRBV2 and TRBJ1-1, is EPEVTQTPSHQVTQMGQEVILRCVPISNHLYFYWYRQILGQKVEFLVSFYNNEISEKSEIFDDQFSVERPDGSNFTLKIRSTKLEDSAMYFCASIPTVSGTEAFFGQGTRLTVV.

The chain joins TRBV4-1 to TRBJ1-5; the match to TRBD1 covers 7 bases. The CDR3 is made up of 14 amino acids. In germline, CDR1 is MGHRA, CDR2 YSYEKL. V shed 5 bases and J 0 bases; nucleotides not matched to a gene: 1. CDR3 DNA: TGCGCCAGCAGCTGGGACAGTAGCAATCAGCCCCAGCATTTT. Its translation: CASSWDSSNQPQHF.

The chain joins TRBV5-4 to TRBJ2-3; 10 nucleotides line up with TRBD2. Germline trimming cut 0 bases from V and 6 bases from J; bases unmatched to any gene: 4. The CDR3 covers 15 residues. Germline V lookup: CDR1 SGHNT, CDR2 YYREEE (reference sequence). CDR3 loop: CASSLASGSRDTQYF. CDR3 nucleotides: TGTGCCAGCAGCTTGGCTAGCGGGAGTCGGGATACGCAGTATTTT.

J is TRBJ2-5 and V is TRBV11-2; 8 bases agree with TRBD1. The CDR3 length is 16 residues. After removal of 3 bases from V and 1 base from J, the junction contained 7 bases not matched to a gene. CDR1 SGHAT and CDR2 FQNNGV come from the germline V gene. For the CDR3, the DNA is TGTGCCAGCAGCTTTCGATTCGACAGGGGCCAAGAGACCCAGTACTTC. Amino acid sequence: CASSFRFDRGQETQYF. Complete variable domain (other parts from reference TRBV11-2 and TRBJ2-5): EAGVAQSPRYKIIEKRQSVAFWCNPISGHATLYWYQQILGQGPKLLIQFQNNGVVDDSQLPKDRFSAERLKGVDSTLKIQPAKLEDSAVYLCASSFRFDRGQETQYFGPGTRLLVL.

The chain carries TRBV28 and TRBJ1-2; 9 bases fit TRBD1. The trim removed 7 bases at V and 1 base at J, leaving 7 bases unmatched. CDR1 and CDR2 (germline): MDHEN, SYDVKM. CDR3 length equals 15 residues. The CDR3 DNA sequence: TGTGCCAGCACCTTAGGACAGGGGATTAACTATGGCTACACCTTC. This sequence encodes CASTLGQGINYGYTF.

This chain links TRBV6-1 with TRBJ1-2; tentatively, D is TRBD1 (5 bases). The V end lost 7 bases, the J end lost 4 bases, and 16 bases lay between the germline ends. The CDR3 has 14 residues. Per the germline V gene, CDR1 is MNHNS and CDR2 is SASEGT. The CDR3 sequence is CASNTNRISYGYTF. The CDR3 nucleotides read TGTGCCAGCAATACAAACAGGATAAGCTATGGCTACACCTTC.

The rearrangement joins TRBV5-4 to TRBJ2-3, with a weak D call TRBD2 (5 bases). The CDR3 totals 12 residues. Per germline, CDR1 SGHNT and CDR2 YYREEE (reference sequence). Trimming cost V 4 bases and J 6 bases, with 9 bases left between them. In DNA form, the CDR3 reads TGTGCCAGCAGCATCGGCGGGGATACGCAGTATTTT. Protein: CASSIGGDTQYF.

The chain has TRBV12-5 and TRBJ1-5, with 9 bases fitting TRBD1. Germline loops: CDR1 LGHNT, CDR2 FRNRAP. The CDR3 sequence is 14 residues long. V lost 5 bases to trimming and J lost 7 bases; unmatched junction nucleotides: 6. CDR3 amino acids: CASGPGQGRQPQHF. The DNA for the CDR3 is TGTGCTAGTGGTCCCGGACAGGGGAGGCAGCCCCAGCATTTT. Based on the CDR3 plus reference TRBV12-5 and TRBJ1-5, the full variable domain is DARVTQTPRHKVTEMGQEVTMRCQPILGHNTVFWYRQTMMQGLELLAYFRNRAPLDDSGMPKDRFSAEMPDATLATLKIQPSEPRDSAVYFCASGPGQGRQPQHFGDGTRLSIL.

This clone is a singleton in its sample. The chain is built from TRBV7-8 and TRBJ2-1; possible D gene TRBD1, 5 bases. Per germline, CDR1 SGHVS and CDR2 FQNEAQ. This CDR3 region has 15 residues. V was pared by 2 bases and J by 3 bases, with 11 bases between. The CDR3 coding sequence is TGTGCCAGCAGCTTAAGGCCAGGGAACTACAATGAGCAGTTCTTC. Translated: CASSLRPGNYNEQFF.

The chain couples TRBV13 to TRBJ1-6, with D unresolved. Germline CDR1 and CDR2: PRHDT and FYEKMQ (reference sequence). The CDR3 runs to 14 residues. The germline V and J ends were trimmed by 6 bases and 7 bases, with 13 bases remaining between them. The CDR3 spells CASSYSAGNSPLHF. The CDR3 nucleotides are TGTGCCAGCAGTTACTCTGCGGGAAATTCACCCCTCCACTTT.

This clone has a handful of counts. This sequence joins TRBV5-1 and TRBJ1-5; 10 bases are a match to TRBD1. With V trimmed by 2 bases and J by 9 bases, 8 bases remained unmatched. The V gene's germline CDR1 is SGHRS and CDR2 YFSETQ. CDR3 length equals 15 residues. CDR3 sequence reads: CASSFEGQGVGPQHF. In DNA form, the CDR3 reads TGCGCCAGCAGCTTCGAAGGACAGGGGGTTGGGCCCCAGCATTTT. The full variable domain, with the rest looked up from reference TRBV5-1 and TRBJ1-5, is KAGVTQTPRYLIKTRGQQVTLSCSPISGHRSVSWYQQTPGQGLQFLFEYFSETQRNKGNFPGRFSGRQFSNSRSEMNVSTLELGDSALYLCASSFEGQGVGPQHFGDGTRLSIL.

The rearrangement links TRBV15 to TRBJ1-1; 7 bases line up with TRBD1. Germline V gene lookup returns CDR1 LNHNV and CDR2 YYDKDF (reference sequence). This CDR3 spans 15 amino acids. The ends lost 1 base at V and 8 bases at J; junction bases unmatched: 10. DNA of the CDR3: TGTGCCACCAGCAGAGGGAAGGGGGCAACGTTGGAAGCTTTCTTT. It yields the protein CATSRGKGATLEAFF.

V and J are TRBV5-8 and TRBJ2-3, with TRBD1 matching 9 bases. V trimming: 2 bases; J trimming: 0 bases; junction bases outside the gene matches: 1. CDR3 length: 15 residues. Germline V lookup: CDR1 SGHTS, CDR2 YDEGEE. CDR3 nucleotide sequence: TGTGCCAGCAGCTTCGGGACAGGGAGCACAGATACGCAGTATTTT. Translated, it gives CASSFGTGSTDTQYF. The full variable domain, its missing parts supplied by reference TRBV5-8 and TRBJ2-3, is EAGVTQSPTHLIKTRGQQATLRCSPISGHTSVYWYQQALGLGLQFLLWYDEGEERNRGNFPPRFSGRQFPNYSSELNVNALELEDSALYLCASSFGTGSTDTQYFGPGTRLTVL.

The CDR3 spells CASSLQADYNSPLHF. CDR3 nucleotide sequence: TGTGCCAGCAGCTTACAGGCAGACTATAATTCACCCCTCCACTTT. The genes are TRBV7-9 and TRBJ1-6; D ambiguous. The CDR3 loop spans 15 amino acids. Deletions cut 2 bases from V and 3 bases from J, with 8 bases between. Germline-derived CDR1 and CDR2 are SEHNR and FQNEAQ (reference sequence).

CDR3 bases: TGTGCCAGCAGCTTAGATGAACAAGGAGAGGGCTACACCTTC. This encodes CASSLDEQGEGYTF. The rearrangement joins TRBV11-3 to TRBJ1-2; D unresolved. Trimming removed 0 bases at V and 8 bases at J, with 13 bases between. The CDR3 is made up of 14 amino acids. Germline-derived CDR1 and CDR2 are SGHNT and YENEEA. The complete variable domain, with remaining parts taken from reference TRBV11-3 and TRBJ1-2, reads EAGVVQSPRYKIIEKKQPVAFWCNPISGHNTLYWYLQNLGQGPELLIRYENEEAVDDSQLPKDRFSAERLKGVDSTLKIQPAELGDSAVYLCASSLDEQGEGYTFGSGTRLTVV.